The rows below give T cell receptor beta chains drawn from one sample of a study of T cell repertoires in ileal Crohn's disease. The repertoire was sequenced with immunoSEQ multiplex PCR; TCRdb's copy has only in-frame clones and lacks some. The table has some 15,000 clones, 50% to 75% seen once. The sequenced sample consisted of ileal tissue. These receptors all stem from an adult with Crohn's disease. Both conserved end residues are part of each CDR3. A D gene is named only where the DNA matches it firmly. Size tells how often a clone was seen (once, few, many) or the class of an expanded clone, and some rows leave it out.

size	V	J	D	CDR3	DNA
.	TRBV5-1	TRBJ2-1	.	CASSYAQEQFF	TGCGCCAGCAGCTACGCGCAAGAGCAGTTCTTC
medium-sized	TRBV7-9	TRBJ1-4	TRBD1	CASSSTGGSEKLFF	TGTGCCAGCAGCTCGACAGGGGGGAGTGAAAAACTGTTTTTT
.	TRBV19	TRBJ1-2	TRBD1	CASSIVTGVGYTF	TGTGCCAGTAGTATTGTGACAGGGGTTGGCTACACCTTC
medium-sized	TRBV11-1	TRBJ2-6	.	CASSPQSGANVLTF	TGTGCCAGCAGCCCACAATCTGGGGCCAACGTCCTGACTTTC
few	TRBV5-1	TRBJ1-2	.	CASSLLGGDTKIGGYTF	TGCGCCAGCAGCTTGTTGGGAGGGGACACCAAAATAGGTGGCTACACCTTC
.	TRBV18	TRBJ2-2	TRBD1	CASSPRGQGGTGELFF	TGTGCCAGCTCACCGAGAGGACAGGGGGGCACCGGGGAGCTGTTTTTT
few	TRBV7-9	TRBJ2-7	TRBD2	CASSPGLVYEQYF	TGTGCCAGCAGCCCCGGACTAGTCTACGAGCAGTACTTC
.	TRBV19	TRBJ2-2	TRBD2	CASSSSGSGNTGELFF	TGTGCCAGTAGTAGTAGCGGGAGTGGAAACACCGGGGAGCTGTTTTTT
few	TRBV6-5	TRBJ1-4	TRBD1	CASSRAGQGREKLFF	TGTGCCAGCAGCCGAGCGGGACAGGGGCGGGAAAAACTGTTTTTT
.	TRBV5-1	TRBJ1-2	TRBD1	CASSRGTDNYGYTF	TGCGCCAGCAGCCGAGGGACAGACAACTATGGCTACACCTTC
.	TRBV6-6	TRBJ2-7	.	CASREEPWTSYEQYF	TGTGCCAGCAGGGAAGAGCCCTGGACATCCTACGAGCAGTACTTC
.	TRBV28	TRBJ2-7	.	CASGLQYEQYF	TGTGCCAGTGGACTACAATACGAGCAGTACTTC
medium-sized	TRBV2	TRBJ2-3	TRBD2	CASSSGSLDTQYF	TGTGCCAGCAGTAGCGGGAGCTTAGATACGCAGTATTTT